This T cell receptor (beta chain) appears in the sequencing data of a study of T-cell memory formation after mild COVID-19. Study-level points and caveats: Cross-reactive memory seemingly joined, as some responding clones were found in pre-infection memory.

Note on this clonotype: The antigen remains unidentified.

J lost 7 bases, V lost 5 bases, and 9 bases had no gene match. The CDR3 is 14 amino acids. Germline-derived CDR1 and CDR2 are MNHEY and SVGAGI. TCRdb recomputed calls from the 5' RACE reads with MiXCR, one row per CDR3 protein. Counted here are roughly 510,000 distinct CDR3 sequences, 17% occurring once; the ten biggest clones make up roughly 8.2%. The origin of this receptor is an adult woman who had mild COVID-19 (a few samples of this study predate the infection). Cell type and time point are not known. The specimen was PBMCs or a T cell subset sorted from them (not recorded which). V and J are TRBV6-5 and TRBJ2-7, with 9 bases lining up with TRBD2. The chain's CDR3 is CASSRLADRREQYF. Here the CDR3 DNA reads TGTGCCAGCAGTCGACTAGCGGACCGTAGGGAGCAGTACTTC.